Listed below are T cell receptor beta chains from one sample, sequenced in a study of T-cell reconstitution after alpha-beta-depleted transplantation in children. TCRdb processed the PCR reads anew with MiXCR; each CDR3 protein has one entry. The profile shows about 830,000 distinct CDR3 sequences, less than 20% of them singletons. Sequences were derived from PBMCs, mostly from graft donor cells, sampled 360 days after TCRalphabeta/CD19-depleted stem cell transplant. All receptors come from a male patient aged 5 to 17 who had a stem cell transplant for acute lymphoblastic leukemia, so the T cells may come from the graft donor. Each CDR3 is given with its conserved first and last residue. Each record gives: D gene, V gene, J gene, clone size, CDR3 DNA, CDR3 protein. D genes are given only for firm matches. Expanded clones are given a class, and other clones once, few, many or no size at all.

d_call: TRBD2
v_call: TRBV6-1
j_call: TRBJ2-7
clone_size: few
cdr3_nt: TGTGCCAGCCGAATTGGACTAGCGGATTTTTTCTACGAGCAGTACTTC
cdr3_aa: CASRIGLADFFYEQYF

d_call: TRBD1
v_call: TRBV12-3/TRBV12-4
j_call: TRBJ1-2
clone_size: -
cdr3_nt: TGTGCCAGCAGTTTAAGGGGACAGCAATACGGCTACACCTTC
cdr3_aa: CASSLRGQQYGYTF

d_call: TRBD2
v_call: TRBV27
j_call: TRBJ2-7
clone_size: few
cdr3_nt: TGTGCCAGCAGTTATCGCGGGAGTAGCTCCTACGAGCAGTACTTC
cdr3_aa: CASSYRGSSSYEQYF

d_call: -
v_call: TRBV5-5
j_call: TRBJ2-3
clone_size: -
cdr3_nt: TGTGCCAGCAGCTTCCACAGGGACTTAGTAGATACGCAGTATTTT
cdr3_aa: CASSFHRDLVDTQYF

d_call: TRBD2
v_call: TRBV27
j_call: TRBJ2-7
clone_size: few
cdr3_nt: TGTGCCAGCAGTCCTGAGCGGGGCGACTCCTACGAGCAGTACTTC
cdr3_aa: CASSPERGDSYEQYF

d_call: -
v_call: TRBV5-1
j_call: TRBJ2-7
clone_size: -
cdr3_nt: TGCGCCAGCAGCCAGAGGCCGAGGATCTACGAGCAGTACTTC
cdr3_aa: CASSQRPRIYEQYF

d_call: -
v_call: TRBV5-1
j_call: TRBJ2-1
clone_size: few
cdr3_nt: TGCGCCAGCACGGAGGGCGGGACCTACAATGAGCAGTTCTTC
cdr3_aa: CASTEGGTYNEQFF

d_call: TRBD1
v_call: TRBV13
j_call: TRBJ2-3
clone_size: few
cdr3_nt: TGTGCCAGCAGCTCGGACAGGAGGACAGATACGCAGTATTTT
cdr3_aa: CASSSDRRTDTQYF

d_call: TRBD2
v_call: TRBV4-1
j_call: TRBJ2-1
clone_size: -
cdr3_nt: TGCGCCAGCAGCCAATATGGACTAGCGGGAGGTTACAATGAGCAGTTCTTC
cdr3_aa: CASSQYGLAGGYNEQFF

d_call: TRBD2
v_call: TRBV5-8
j_call: TRBJ2-3
clone_size: -
cdr3_nt: TGTGCCAGCAGCTTGGGCGGGAGTACGACAGATACGCAGTATTTT
cdr3_aa: CASSLGGSTTDTQYF

d_call: -
v_call: TRBV14
j_call: TRBJ2-7
clone_size: few
cdr3_nt: TGTGCCAGCAGTATAGCGGCCAACAGGCGGTACTTC
cdr3_aa: CASSIAANRRYF

d_call: -
v_call: TRBV6-1
j_call: TRBJ2-7
clone_size: -
cdr3_nt: TGTGCCAGCAGTGAACTTAGGCCGGGTGAGCAGTACTTC
cdr3_aa: CASSELRPGEQYF

d_call: -
v_call: TRBV27
j_call: TRBJ2-6
clone_size: -
cdr3_nt: TGTGCCAGCAGTCTCAATCCCCTCTCTGGGGCCAACGTCCTGACTTTC
cdr3_aa: CASSLNPLSGANVLTF

d_call: -
v_call: TRBV29-1
j_call: TRBJ2-2
clone_size: many
cdr3_nt: TGCAGCGTTGAAGTGTGGAACACCGGGGAGCTGTTTTTT
cdr3_aa: CSVEVWNTGELFF

d_call: TRBD2
v_call: TRBV20-1
j_call: TRBJ2-1
clone_size: few
cdr3_nt: TGCAGTGCAAACTCTAAGCGGGAGGGCTTAGGTGAGCAGTTCTTC
cdr3_aa: CSANSKREGLGEQFF

d_call: -
v_call: TRBV4-1
j_call: TRBJ1-3
clone_size: -
cdr3_nt: TGCGCCAGCAGCCACCCCGCAGGGACGAGAAACACCATATATTTT
cdr3_aa: CASSHPAGTRNTIYF

d_call: -
v_call: TRBV29-1
j_call: TRBJ2-7
clone_size: -
cdr3_nt: TGCAGCGTCCTAGATCCCTCCTACGAGCAGTACTTC
cdr3_aa: CSVLDPSYEQYF

d_call: -
v_call: TRBV7-6
j_call: TRBJ2-2
clone_size: few
cdr3_nt: TGTGCCAGCAGCTCCTACGACAGGAGCGGGGAGCTGTTTTTT
cdr3_aa: CASSSYDRSGELFF

d_call: TRBD2
v_call: TRBV29-1
j_call: TRBJ2-1
clone_size: -
cdr3_nt: TGCAGCGTTGAAGATCTGGGCAGGGCTAGCGGGAGCTATGAGCAGTTCTTC
cdr3_aa: CSVEDLGRASGSYEQFF

d_call: -
v_call: TRBV7-9
j_call: TRBJ1-5
clone_size: -
cdr3_nt: TGTGCCAGCGGGGACCTGCACAATCAGCCCCAGCATTTT
cdr3_aa: CASGDLHNQPQHF

d_call: TRBD2
v_call: TRBV15
j_call: TRBJ2-1
clone_size: few
cdr3_nt: TGTGCCACCAGCACGGAAGGCGGGAGGGCCTGGAATGAGCAGTTCTTC
cdr3_aa: CATSTEGGRAWNEQFF

d_call: TRBD2
v_call: TRBV5-1
j_call: TRBJ2-3
clone_size: -
cdr3_nt: TGCGCCAGCAGCTTGCTACTAGCGGGAGCCACACAGGATACGCAGTATTTT
cdr3_aa: CASSLLLAGATQDTQYF

d_call: -
v_call: TRBV4-3
j_call: TRBJ1-2
clone_size: many
cdr3_nt: TGCGCCAGCAGCCAAGATGAACACAACCTATATGGCTACACCTTC
cdr3_aa: CASSQDEHNLYGYTF

d_call: TRBD1
v_call: TRBV29-1
j_call: TRBJ2-7
clone_size: -
cdr3_nt: TGCAGCGTTCCCCCGGGACAGGGGGACGAGCAGTACTTC
cdr3_aa: CSVPPGQGDEQYF

d_call: TRBD2
v_call: TRBV12-3/TRBV12-4
j_call: TRBJ2-1
clone_size: few
cdr3_nt: TGTGCCAGCAGTGACTCTAGCGGGGGTAATGAGCAGTTCTTC
cdr3_aa: CASSDSSGGNEQFF

d_call: -
v_call: TRBV6-2/TRBV6-3
j_call: TRBJ1-1
clone_size: -
cdr3_nt: TGTGCCAGCAGTTACAGTCAGGGGACTGAAGCTTTCTTT
cdr3_aa: CASSYSQGTEAFF

d_call: -
v_call: TRBV13
j_call: TRBJ2-3
clone_size: few
cdr3_nt: TGTGCCAGCAGATGGGACACCAGCACAGATACGCAGTATTTT
cdr3_aa: CASRWDTSTDTQYF

d_call: TRBD1
v_call: TRBV9
j_call: TRBJ2-2
clone_size: -
cdr3_nt: TGTGCCAGCAGCCCGCGACAGGGCGCCGGGGAGCTGTTTTTT
cdr3_aa: CASSPRQGAGELFF

d_call: TRBD2
v_call: TRBV9
j_call: TRBJ2-5
clone_size: few
cdr3_nt: TGTGCCAGCAGCGGAGAGCGGGAGGCCGTGGAGACCCAGTACTTC
cdr3_aa: CASSGEREAVETQYF

d_call: -
v_call: TRBV19
j_call: TRBJ2-7
clone_size: -
cdr3_nt: TGTGCCAGTAGTATAGCCCTCCCCGGGATGGGCTCCTACGAGCAGTACTTC
cdr3_aa: CASSIALPGMGSYEQYF

d_call: -
v_call: TRBV29-1
j_call: TRBJ2-3
clone_size: many
cdr3_nt: TGCAGCTCCGATACGTTTGATACGCAGTATTTT
cdr3_aa: CSSDTFDTQYF

d_call: TRBD2
v_call: TRBV7-2
j_call: TRBJ2-1
clone_size: -
cdr3_nt: TGTGCCAGCGGGGGACTAGCGGACCATGAGCAGTTCTTC
cdr3_aa: CASGGLADHEQFF

d_call: -
v_call: TRBV9
j_call: TRBJ2-5
clone_size: -
cdr3_nt: TGTGCCAGCAGCGTAACGACAACCCAAGAGACCCAGTACTTC
cdr3_aa: CASSVTTTQETQYF

d_call: -
v_call: TRBV29-1
j_call: TRBJ2-1
clone_size: many
cdr3_nt: TGCAGCGTTGATACCCGTCCCGGGGCCTACAATGAGCAGTTCTTC
cdr3_aa: CSVDTRPGAYNEQFF

d_call: -
v_call: TRBV3-1
j_call: TRBJ2-7
clone_size: -
cdr3_nt: TGTGCCAGCAGCAGGACTATAATAGACTCCTACGAGCAGTACTTC
cdr3_aa: CASSRTIIDSYEQYF

d_call: TRBD2
v_call: TRBV4-2
j_call: TRBJ2-3
clone_size: few
cdr3_nt: TGTGCCAGCAGTCCTCACTCGCCAGGGCTACTAGCGGGTACCACAGATACGCAGTATTTT
cdr3_aa: CASSPHSPGLLAGTTDTQYF

d_call: -
v_call: TRBV12-3/TRBV12-4
j_call: TRBJ2-1
clone_size: -
cdr3_nt: TGTGCCAGCAGTTGGCGGCGGGGCCTACCCTACAATGAGCAGTTCTTC
cdr3_aa: CASSWRRGLPYNEQFF

d_call: TRBD1
v_call: TRBV25-1
j_call: TRBJ2-7
clone_size: -
cdr3_nt: TGTGCCAGCAGTGCTTACGGGACAGGGTACGAGCAGTACTTC
cdr3_aa: CASSAYGTGYEQYF

d_call: TRBD1
v_call: TRBV5-1
j_call: TRBJ2-7
clone_size: -
cdr3_nt: TGCGCCAGCAGGACGGACAGGCCAACCCCCTACGAGCAGTACTTC
cdr3_aa: CASRTDRPTPYEQYF

d_call: -
v_call: TRBV12-3/TRBV12-4
j_call: TRBJ2-3
clone_size: many
cdr3_nt: TGTGCCAGCAGTTTTAGGGGGTCAGATACGCAGTATTTT
cdr3_aa: CASSFRGSDTQYF

d_call: -
v_call: TRBV21-1
j_call: TRBJ2-2
clone_size: -
cdr3_nt: TGTGCCAGCAGCTCTTGGCTAGCGGACGACACCGGGGAGCTGTTTTTT
cdr3_aa: CASSSWLADDTGELFF

d_call: -
v_call: TRBV4-1
j_call: TRBJ2-5
clone_size: many
cdr3_nt: TGCGCCAGCAGCCAAGGATGGACAGAAGAGACCCAGTACTTC
cdr3_aa: CASSQGWTEETQYF

d_call: -
v_call: TRBV4-1
j_call: TRBJ1-1
clone_size: -
cdr3_nt: TGCGCCAGCAGACAGCCACGGCGAAACACTGAAGCTTTCTTT
cdr3_aa: CASRQPRRNTEAFF

d_call: TRBD1
v_call: TRBV6-2/TRBV6-3
j_call: TRBJ1-5
clone_size: many
cdr3_nt: TGTGCCGGGGGATCCGGGACAGCAAATCAGCCCCAGCATTTT
cdr3_aa: CAGGSGTANQPQHF

d_call: TRBD2
v_call: TRBV20-1
j_call: TRBJ2-1
clone_size: -
cdr3_nt: TGCAGTGCTACCTTTGGGACTAGCGGAGACTGGGAGCAGTTCTTC
cdr3_aa: CSATFGTSGDWEQFF

d_call: -
v_call: TRBV7-9
j_call: TRBJ2-3
clone_size: -
cdr3_nt: TGTGCCAGCAGCCTACTACTCGGGGCACGCACAGATACGCAGTATTTT
cdr3_aa: CASSLLLGARTDTQYF

d_call: -
v_call: TRBV6-2/TRBV6-3
j_call: TRBJ2-3
clone_size: many
cdr3_nt: TGTGCCAGCAGTCGAGATACGCAGTATTTT
cdr3_aa: CASSRDTQYF